This paragraph reports one T cell receptor (beta chain). These data come from a study of tumor T cells in aggressive B-cell lymphoma. CDR1 and CDR2 (germline): GTSNPN, SVGIG (reference sequence). CDR3 length: 13 residues. The V end lost 3 bases, the J end lost 4 bases, and 13 bases lay between the germline ends. Here immunoSEQ multiplex PCR was the method, and the copy in TCRdb shows in-frame clones only, minus some. Found here are 3,000 to 4,000 clones, about 94% of them singletons; the top ten hold approximately 2.1%. The sequencing input was tumor tissue. This sequence was found in an adult with diffuse large B cell lymphoma. V and J are TRBV30 and TRBJ2-7; D is perhaps TRBD1 (6 bases). The CDR3 sequence is CAWRRKGTYEQYF. The DNA for the CDR3 is TGTGCCTGGAGAAGGAAAGGGACATACGAGCAGTACTTC. Full variable domain (missing parts from reference TRBV30 and TRBJ2-7): SQTIHQWPATLVQPVGSPLSLECTVEGTSNPNLYWYRQAAGRGLQLLFYSVGIGQISSEVPQNLSASRPQDRQFILSSKKLLLSDSGFYLCAWRRKGTYEQYFGPGTRLTVT.